The clone carrying this T cell receptor (beta chain) was seen at least ten times. Antigen: not known. The data originate from a study of regulatory T cells in long-lasting Graves disease. Construction of the TCR beta libraries employed iRepertoire HTBI primers in conjunction with Arm-PCR of CDR3 regions. Each CDR3 protein is one row after TCRdb ran MiXCR on the multiplex PCR reads. The data show some 410,000 distinct CDR3 sequences, with over 15% seen just once and about 10% held by the top ten. Time point: newly diagnosed GD, antithyroid drugs for less than 3 months. Making the TCR library involved RNA that had been extracted from PBMCs. Regarding the study as a whole: TCR diversity in persistent Graves' patients was below that of newly diagnosed ones.

Germline V lookup: CDR1 SEHNR, CDR2 FQNEAQ (reference sequence). The CDR3 has 17 residues. Losses at the gene ends were 5 bases for V and 4 bases for J; bases not matched to a gene: 10. These data also featured in a second study, about T cells in Graves' hyperthyroidism and ophthalmopathy.

V is TRBV7-9 and J is TRBJ2-6; TRBD1 agrees at 8 bases. The material was peripheral blood mononuclear cells (PBMCs), obtained at new diagnosis, from a patient treated with antithyroid drugs. The receptor was isolated from a woman aged 25-40 years with Graves disease. The CDR3 loop reads CASSQPTGAKGANVLTF. Written as DNA, the CDR3 is TGTGCCAGCAGCCAACCGACAGGGGCGAAAGGGGCCAACGTCCTGACTTTC.